This is a list of T cell receptor beta chains from one sample in a study of blood T cell repertoires in COVID-19. TCRdb's table, derived via immunoSEQ multiplex PCR, lists solely in-frame clones and lacks some. The table lists about 400,000 clones, roughly 85% of them singletons. Sequences were obtained from peripheral blood. These receptors all come from a woman in her 30s with active or convalescent COVID-19. Each CDR3 is given with its conserved first and last residue. D genes are given only for firm matches. Where a row states a size, it is once, few, many or the class of an expanded clone; other rows omit it.

d_call	v_call	j_call	clone_size	cdr3_nt	cdr3_aa
TRBD2	TRBV5-1	TRBJ2-1	NA	TGCGCCAGCAGCTCTGGACTAGCGGACTACAATGAGCAGTTCTTC	CASSSGLADYNEQFF
NA	TRBV5-1	TRBJ1-4	NA	TGCGCCAGCAGCTCCTGGCCCCCAAGGACGGACTCTAATGAAAAACTGTTTTTT	CASSSWPPRTDSNEKLFF
TRBD1	TRBV6-5	TRBJ1-6	NA	TGTGCCAGCAGTTACCGGACAGGAAACTATAATTCACCCCTCCACTTT	CASSYRTGNYNSPLHF
TRBD1	TRBV7-8	TRBJ1-1	NA	TGTGCCAGCCGCGGACAGGCGACCACTGAAGCTTTCTTT	CASRGQATTEAFF
TRBD1	TRBV6-1	TRBJ2-7	NA	TGTGCCAGCAGTGACCCCGGACAGGGCCACGAGCAGTACTTC	CASSDPGQGHEQYF
TRBD2	TRBV19	TRBJ2-3	NA	TGTGCCAGTACCCCGTCGGTACTAGCGGGAGAGGGGGCACCAGATACGCAGTATTTT	CASTPSVLAGEGAPDTQYF
TRBD1	TRBV5-1	TRBJ2-2	NA	TGCGCCAGCAGCTCTTCACAGGGGGCGGCCGGGGAGCTGTTTTTT	CASSSSQGAAGELFF
NA	TRBV5-6	TRBJ1-3	NA	TGTGCCAGCAGCTTGGTAGGGACAAGCGGAAACACCATATATTTT	CASSLVGTSGNTIYF
TRBD1	TRBV2	TRBJ1-2	NA	TGTGCCAGCAGTCGGGACAGCAACTATGGCTACACCTTC	CASSRDSNYGYTF
NA	TRBV7-9	TRBJ2-2	NA	TGTGCCAGCAGCCAAAGGCGGGGCGCCTTGTCCGGGGAGCTGTTTTTT	CASSQRRGALSGELFF
NA	TRBV19	TRBJ1-5	NA	TGTGCCAGTAGTCGCCCGGGACTCTCGGGACAGCCCCAGCATTTT	CASSRPGLSGQPQHF
NA	TRBV25-1	TRBJ1-2	NA	TGTGCCAGCAGTGAATTGGGGGGTTCTTTCGGCTACACCTTC	CASSELGGSFGYTF
TRBD1	TRBV6-5	TRBJ2-3	NA	TGTGCCACTACCCGGGACAGGGAGGGGACAGATACGCAGTATTTT	CATTRDREGTDTQYF
TRBD1	TRBV7-9	TRBJ1-1	NA	TGTGCCAGCAGCTCCCAACCGGGACAGCGTATTGAAGCTTTCTTT	CASSSQPGQRIEAFF
TRBD1	TRBV10-1	TRBJ1-4	few	TGCGCCAGCAGGCCCGAGGACAGGGCAAATGAAAAACTGTTTTTT	CASRPEDRANEKLFF